This passage covers 8 T cell receptor beta chains from one sample sequenced in a study of T cells in Graves' hyperthyroidism and ophthalmopathy. Researchers amplified the TCR beta CDR3 regions from RNA transcripts. HTBI primers were the set used in a first-round RT-PCR of the TCR CDR3. TCRdb ran MiXCR on the multiplex PCR reads and lists one entry per CDR3 protein. The table shows 500,000 to 550,000 distinct CDR3 sequences, with about 20% occurring only once. Sequencing used blood. The receptors originated from a man in his forties with Graves' ophthalmopathy.

V usage is TRBV12-5 and J usage is TRBJ1-5; D is perhaps TRBD1 (5 bases). With 3 bases removed from V and 3 bases from J, the gap between germline ends came to 21 bases. Germline-derived CDR1 and CDR2 are LGHNT and FRNRAP. This CDR3 is 18 amino acids long. The CDR3 loop reads CASGFSLREGDFNQPQHF. DNA of the CDR3: TGTGCTAGTGGTTTTTCTTTAAGGGAAGGGGACTTCAATCAGCCCCAGCATTTT.

This clonotype was seen many times. The chain combines TRBV20-1 with TRBJ2-1; 8 bases map to TRBD2. Germline V lookup: CDR1 DFQATT, CDR2 SNEGSKA (reference sequence). The CDR3 is made up of 16 amino acids. The V gene end was trimmed by 0 bases and the J gene end by 8 bases; junction bases not matched to a gene: 12. CDR3 region: CSARDQLPGGPDEQFF. CDR3 coding DNA: TGCAGTGCTAGAGACCAATTACCGGGAGGGCCGGATGAGCAGTTCTTC.

The chain is built from TRBV15 and TRBJ2-5; D perhaps matches TRBD1 (6 bases). Germline CDR1 is LNHNV and CDR2 is YYDKDF (reference sequence). V lost 3 bases and J lost 3, with 11 bases in between. The CDR3 covers 14 residues. The CDR3 is CATSRDRDEETQYF. The CDR3 coding sequence is TGTGCCACCAGCAGGGACAGAGACGAAGAGACCCAGTACTTC. Supplemented by reference TRBV15 and TRBJ2-5, the full variable domain reads DAMVIQNPRYQVTQFGKPVTLSCSQTLNHNVMYWYQQKSSQAPKLLFHYYDKDFNNEADTPDNFQSRRPNTSFCFLDIRSPGLGDTAMYLCATSRDRDEETQYFGPGTRLLVL.

The gene calls are TRBV11-2 and TRBJ2-7; TRBD1 aligns across 7 bases. The CDR3 loop spans 15 amino acids. The junction had 9 bases not matched to a gene; V was cut back by 5 bases and J by 2 bases. Germline-derived CDR1 and CDR2 are SGHAT and FQNNGV. This CDR3 is CASSPRGTATYEQYF. For the CDR3, the DNA is TGTGCCAGCAGCCCCCGTGGGACAGCAACCTACGAGCAGTACTTC.

This clonotype was found once. The CDR3 bases are TGTGCCAGCAGTTACCCAGGGTTCTTGGGCGAGCAGTACTTC. This encodes CASSYPGFLGEQYF. This chain links TRBV6-9 with TRBJ2-7; D is perhaps TRBD1 (5 bases). V shed 3 bases and J shed 6 bases, with 15 bases lying between them. CDR3 length: 14 residues. Germline values: CDR1 MNHGY, CDR2 SVAAGI.

This clonotype showed up just a few times. At one end the junction does not follow the germline gene, possibly because of a read error. V and J are TRBV20-1 and TRBJ2-7, with D tentatively TRBD1 or TRBD2 (5 bases each). CDR1 and CDR2 (germline): DFQATT, SNEGSKA (reference sequence). The CDR3 is 14 amino acids. The CDR3: CSAARDGGSSEQYF. CDR3 nucleotides: TGCAGTGCTGCCCGGGACGGAGGCTCCTCCGAGCAGTACTTC.

The chain links TRBV18 to TRBJ1-3; 7 bases map to TRBD1. The CDR3 spans 14 residues. V lost 4 bases, J lost 4 bases, and 4 bases stayed unmatched. Germline V gives CDR1 KGHSH, CDR2 LQKENI. This CDR3 is CASSQGAHGNTIYF. The CDR3 nucleotides read TGTGCCAGCTCACAGGGGGCGCACGGAAACACCATATATTTT.

The J gene is TRBJ1-5, the V gene TRBV15; TRBD1 is a possible D gene (6 bases). The CDR3 totals 15 residues. Looked up from germline, CDR1 is LNHNV and CDR2 is YYDKDF (reference sequence). Trimming took off 0 bases at V and 8 bases at J, with 14 bases between the two ends. CDR3 protein: CATSRDRQEAKPQHF. DNA for the CDR3: TGTGCCACCAGCAGAGATAGACAGGAAGCTAAGCCCCAGCATTTT.